What follows are 23 T cell receptor beta chains derived from one specimen sequenced in a study of tumor-infiltrating lymphocytes in oesophageal squamous cell carcinoma. TCRdb re-derived calls from the PCR reads in MiXCR, one entry per CDR3 protein. The sample has approximately 11,000 distinct CDR3 sequences; around 50% are singletons. Sequencing was done on a sample of esophageal tumor tissue. Receptors were obtained from a female donor with esophageal squamous cell carcinoma.

There are many counts of this clonotype. The V and J genes are TRBV5-4 and TRBJ2-3; possible D gene TRBD2, 7 bases. V was pared by 1 base and J by 0 bases, with 9 bases between. CDR3 length: 15 amino acids. Germline-derived CDR1 and CDR2 are SGHNT and YYREEE (reference sequence). CDR3 coding DNA: TGTGCCAGCAGCTTGCGGGGGGCGAGCACAGATACGCAGTATTTT. Its protein product is CASSLRGASTDTQYF.

This chain uses TRBV7-2 with TRBJ2-5; tentatively, D is TRBD1 or TRBD2 (6 bases each). This CDR3 spans 13 amino acids. Germline V lookup: CDR1 SGHTA, CDR2 FQGNSA. Trimming stripped 5 bases from V and 4 bases from J, with 11 bases between. The CDR3 sequence is CASSMGGPETQYF. The CDR3 DNA sequence: TGTGCCAGCAGCATGGGGGGCCCAGAGACCCAGTACTTC.

The V gene is TRBV6-6, the J gene TRBJ2-5; no firm D call. The V and J ends lost 2 bases and 4 bases respectively, with 11 bases between them. The CDR3 totals 14 residues. The germline gives CDR1 MNHNY, CDR2 SVGAGI (reference sequence). CDR3 nucleotide sequence: TGTGCCAGCAGTTACAACGAGGATTTAGAGACCCAGTACTTC. This sequence encodes CASSYNEDLETQYF.

By share, this clonotype ranks as medium-sized (0.01 to 0.1%). A much larger clone differs from this one at a single base, so this may be a read error. The chain joins TRBV7-8 to TRBJ2-1, with 11 bases matching TRBD2. The end of the DNA fits TRBJ2-7 better, so the J call may be wrong. The CDR3 sequence is 15 residues long. Germline values: CDR1 SGHVS, CDR2 FQNEAQ. CDR3 nucleotides: TGTGCCAGCAGCTTTACTAGCGGGAGATACAATGAGCAGTACTTC. Its protein product is CASSFTSGRYNEQYF.

The rearrangement uses TRBV7-2 and TRBJ2-6, with D maybe TRBD2 (6 bases). The assigned J gene may be wrong: the sequence end matches TRBJ2-7 better. This CDR3 has 14 amino acids. CDR1 and CDR2 from the germline V gene are SGHTA and FQGNSA. Written as DNA, the CDR3 is TGTGCCAGCAGCTTAGGCCGGGGGAACAATGAGCAGTACTTC. Its protein is CASSLGRGNNEQYF.

On this clonotype: Germline is not matched at one junction end, which may reflect a read error. The rearrangement uses TRBV7-2 and TRBJ2-4; D is uncertain. Germline CDR1 SGHTA, CDR2 FQGNSA. The CDR3 spans 13 residues. The CDR3 loop reads CASSSQSGSPLHF. The DNA of the CDR3 is TGTGCCAGCAGCTCCCAATCTGGTTCACCCCTCCACTTC.

This clonotype was recorded only once. This chain joins TRBV5-4 and TRBJ1-1; the D gene is possibly TRBD2 (5 bases). The J call is doubtful: the DNA matches TRBJ2-1 better. From germline, CDR1 is SGHNT and CDR2 YYREEE (reference sequence). The CDR3 is made up of 15 amino acids. CDR3 in amino acids: CASSSSSFLGNEQFF. CDR3 nucleotides: TGTGCCAGCAGCTCGTCTAGCTTCCTGGGCAATGAGCAGTTCTTC.

This clonotype has a count of ten or more. This chain connects TRBV18 to TRBJ2-5; tentative D call: TRBD2 (5 bases). The closer fit of TRBJ2-7 to the DNA end suggests the J call may be wrong. The V gene's germline CDR1 is KGHSH and CDR2 LQKENI. This CDR3 is 13 amino acids long. The CDR3 reads CASSMARDFEQYF. CDR3 nucleotide sequence: TGTGCCAGCTCTATGGCCCGGGATTTCGAGCAGTACTTC.

The V and J genes are TRBV28 and TRBJ2-5, with 9 bases that match TRBD1. Matching the DNA end better, TRBJ2-7 makes the J call doubtful. Germline CDR1 is MDHEN and CDR2 is SYDVKM. There are 15 residues in the CDR3. For the CDR3, the DNA is TGTGCCAGCAGTTTACCGGGACAGGGTTACTACGAGCAGTACTTC. Translated: CASSLPGQGYYEQYF.

J is TRBJ2-5 and V is TRBV12-3 or TRBV12-4; D may be TRBD2 (7 bases). The J call could be wrong; TRBJ2-7 is a better fit for the DNA end. The CDR3 is 12 residues long. DNA of the CDR3: TGTGCCAGTGGGGGCGGGGGTGACGAGCAGTACTTC. Translated, it gives CASGGGGDEQYF.

Comments on this clonotype: A single base separates this from a much larger clone, so it may be a read error. The chain links TRBV4-1 to TRBJ2-7; 9 bases line up with TRBD2. The length of the CDR3 is 17 residues. Germline-derived CDR1 and CDR2 are MGHRA and YSYEKL. CDR3 loop: CASSQGRGAGGRNEQLF. CDR3 DNA: TGCGCCAGCAGCCAAGGCCGGGGGGCGGGGGGGCGTAATGAGCAGTTATTC.

This clonotype occurred a few times. V usage is TRBV6-1 and J usage is TRBJ2-7; perhaps D is TRBD1 or TRBD2 (6 bases each). Deletions cut 3 bases from V and 3 bases from J, with 15 bases between. In germline, CDR1 is MNHNS, CDR2 SASEGT. The CDR3 is 15 amino acids. CDR3 in DNA: TGTGCCAGCAGTGACTTGGGGGGCGCATTCTACGAGCAGTACTTC. Translating it yields CASSDLGGAFYEQYF.

The table lists this clonotype with a few counts. V usage is TRBV28 and J usage is TRBJ1-1; 7 bases agree with TRBD1. This CDR3 is built from 15 residues. With 4 bases clipped from V and 6 bases from J, the junction kept 11 bases outside the gene matches. Germline loops: CDR1 MDHEN, CDR2 SYDVKM. The CDR3 sequence: CASSYRGRGGAEAFF. DNA for the CDR3: TGTGCCAGCAGTTACAGGGGCCGGGGGGGAGCTGAAGCTTTCTTT.

Concerning this clonotype: No conserved phenylalanine or tryptophan is present at the end of the CDR3, so a read error is the likely explanation. The DNA is left out, because the CDR3 cannot be placed on it with certainty; the CDR3 is given as TCRdb lists it. The chain joins TRBV7-4 to TRBJ2-7; the DNA was not used to check the table's D call, TRBD1. The germline gives CDR1 SGHVT, CDR2 SQSDAQ. Both ends counted, the CDR3 spans 16 residues. CDR3 residues: CASSLTANSYEQYFGS.

The chain uses TRBV6-2 or TRBV6-3 and TRBJ1-1; 7 bases are a match to TRBD1. V dropped 6 bases and J dropped 1; count of bases not matched to a gene: 8. The CDR3 consists of 15 residues. CDR1 and CDR2 (germline): MNHEY, SVGEGT. The CDR3 region has the DNA TGTGCCAGCAGGAAGGGACAGCCAGAGAACACTGAAGCTTTCTTT. This sequence encodes CASRKGQPENTEAFF.

This chain links TRBV7-3 with TRBJ1-1; TRBD2 matches at 14 bases. The DNA end favors TRBJ2-2, so the J call may be wrong. The CDR3 loop spans 19 amino acids. The germline V gene encodes CDR1 SGHTA and CDR2 FQGTGA. The CDR3 protein is CASSLSWTSGGLDTGELFF. CDR3 nucleotide sequence: TGTGCCAGCAGCTTATCCTGGACTAGCGGGGGGTTGGACACCGGGGAGCTGTTTTTT.

A word on this clonotype: Since no conserved phenylalanine or tryptophan closes the CDR3, a read error is the likely cause. The DNA is left out, because the CDR3 cannot be placed on it with certainty; the CDR3 is given as TCRdb lists it. The chain carries TRBV6-6 and TRBJ2-3; the table gives TRBD1 as D, unverified against the DNA. Germline values: CDR1 MNHNY, CDR2 SVGAGI (reference sequence). The CDR3 comprises 15 residues, both ends counted. The chain's CDR3 is CASREYRQDEQYFGP.

The chain has TRBV7-2 and TRBJ2-3; 8 bases are a match to TRBD1. The ends lost 5 bases at V and 14 bases at J; junction bases unmatched: 15. Germline lookup yields CDR1 SGHTA and CDR2 FQGNSA. CDR3 length: 14 amino acids. CDR3 protein: CASSRGQGAGELYF. The CDR3 DNA is TGTGCCAGCAGCCGCGGACAGGGCGCCGGGGAGCTGTATTTT.

This clonotype was counted between two and nine times. The chain recombines TRBV28 with TRBJ2-3; D remains ambiguous. V lost 3 bases, J lost 5 bases, and 6 bases lay in between. Germline lookup yields CDR1 MDHEN and CDR2 SYDVKM. The CDR3 length is 12 residues. The CDR3 here is CASSFPGDTQYF. In DNA, the CDR3 is TGTGCCAGCAGTTTTCCGGGAGATACGCAGTATTTT.

This clonotype was seen ten or more times. The chain couples TRBV5-1 to TRBJ2-7, with 9 bases identical to TRBD1. With the DNA end fitting TRBJ2-5 better, the J assignment may be wrong. Germline loops: CDR1 SGHRS, CDR2 YFSETQ. This CDR3 is 14 amino acids long. Here the CDR3 reads CASSFDGQGETQYF. The CDR3 nucleotides are TGCGCCAGCAGCTTCGACGGACAGGGGGAGACCCAGTACTTC.

The chain combines TRBV11-1 with TRBJ2-3; D is perhaps TRBD1 (5 bases). The J call may be faulty, since TRBJ1-1 better matches the DNA end. CDR1 is SGHAT and CDR2 is FQDESV in the germline V gene (reference sequence). The length of the CDR3 is 12 residues. CDR3 residues: CASSLGGVEAFF. CDR3 sequence (DNA): TGTGCCAGCAGCTTAGGAGGGGTTGAAGCTTTCTTT.

With regard to this clonotype: At one end the junction does not follow the germline gene, possibly because of a read error. The chain employs TRBV7-9 and TRBJ1-2; 7 bases are a match to TRBD1. CDR3 length: 11 amino acids. Germline CDR1 SEHNR, CDR2 FQNEAQ (reference sequence). As DNA, the CDR3 is TGTGCCAGCAGCCCCGGACAGGTTGAGTACTTC. This translates into CASSPGQVEYF.

This clonotype was seen more than once but under ten times. The V and J genes are TRBV7-9 and TRBJ2-7; TRBD2 might be the D (6 bases). Deletions cut 4 bases from V and 0 bases from J, with 10 bases between. The germline CDR1 and CDR2 sequences are SEHNR and FQNEAQ (reference sequence). CDR3 length: 14 amino acids. CDR3 coding DNA: TGTGCCAGCAGCTCCCGGGAGCGCTCCTACGAGCAGTACTTC. Protein product: CASSSRERSYEQYF.